This TCR beta chain was identified in a study of T cell repertoires in cytomegalovirus infection. In its sample, this clonotype was seen a few times. The CDR3 has 15 residues. Trimming stripped 3 bases from V and 3 bases from J, with 14 bases between. TCRdb re-derived calls from the reads in MiXCR, one entry per CDR3 protein. This sample carries approximately 500,000 distinct CDR3 sequences, more than 15% of them seen once, and the ten largest clones take 20% to 30%. This clonotype originated in a human donor in good health (CMV status not recorded). Some clones in this sample may be carry-over from other donors' samples. This rearrangement joins TRBV23-1 to TRBJ1-1; D is uncertain. TRBV23-1 is an ORF; its function is uncertain. Material: CD8+ T cells from PBMCs. The CDR3 bases are TGCGCCAGCAGTCACCCCTTGGGGTGTTACACTGAAGCTTTCTTT. Amino acid sequence: CASSHPLGCYTEAFF.